This TCR beta chain was identified in a study of OX40 agonist ivuxolimab in advanced cancers. Background on the whole study: Ivuxolimab was an agonistic, fully human IgG2 monoclonal antibody directed against OX40 (CD134), a costimulatory receptor. Intravenous ivuxolimab was administered to patients every 2 weeks at six dose levels: 0.01, 0.1, 0.3, 1.5, 3 and 10 mg/kg. Of the 50 or so patients in dose escalation, 19 had hepatocellular carcinoma, about 15 had melanoma, 9 had renal cell carcinoma and 9 had head and neck cancer. In the dose-escalation cohort, 65% to 90% of patients were male, and the mean age was approximately 60 years, with a range of roughly 20 to 80. Prior anti-PD-1, anti-PD-L1 or anti-CTLA-4 therapy was permitted, and checkpoint inhibitors had been received by under 50% of dose-escalation patients. Partial responses were achieved by three dose-escalation patients, of whom one had hepatocellular carcinoma and two had cutaneous melanoma. The point of sequencing TCRbeta in the periphery was to test whether ivuxolimab changed TCR sequence diversity and drove clonal T-cell expansion. The paper reports the monotherapy dose-escalation portion (N of about 51 patients) of the phase I ivuxolimab trial.

Genomic DNA was extracted from sorted cells for sequencing of the TCRbeta CDR3 region. The immunoSEQ Assay was used for sequencing of TCRbeta CDR3 regions. TCRdb limited this immuneACCESS table to in-frame rearrangements with V and J called. A share of clones is missing; checked studies link under half to unresolved V genes, and the rest is unexplained. The table for this sample lists approximately 32,000 clones; about 92% of them were counted only once. The ten most abundant clones make up approximately 9.1% of the sample. CDR1 and CDR2, per the germline V gene, are MDHEN and SYDVKM. There are 15 amino acids in the CDR3, from cysteine to phenylalanine inclusive. Only the CDR3 region is kept as DNA, spanning 45 bases read in frame from base 1. V and J lose 3 bases and 1 base, and a span of 10 bases separates them. To note about this clone: No antigen is known for it. Within one base of it there is no much larger clone, and no base qualities were kept.

Patients with a history of autoimmune disease or receiving systemic immunosuppression were excluded from the trial. In every dose cohort, peripheral blood was drawn for TCR sequencing at baseline, cycle 4 day 1, and cycle 7 day 1. Samples were obtained from an open-label, multicenter, first-in-human phase I dose-escalation trial of ivuxolimab. Adults with locally advanced or metastatic melanoma, renal cell carcinoma, hepatocellular carcinoma or head and neck squamous cell carcinoma were enrolled in the trial. Before TCR sequencing, CD4+ T cells and CD8+ T cells from peripheral blood were sorted into separate populations. The full study reports these points: Low levels of normalized T-cell clonal expansion were also seen in some patients who did not respond. The antigen specificity of the peripheral T cells that underwent clonal expansion was not determined. In partial responders in the 0.1-3.0 mg/kg groups, normalized peripheral clonal expansion was found to be among the lowest, especially among CD8+ T cells. At doses of 0.1 to 3.0 mg/kg, clonal expansion of both CD4+ and CD8+ T cells in blood was seen between baseline and week 6. On average, CD8+ T cells showed more expanded clones than CD4+ T cells after ivuxolimab.

The rearrangement joined TRBV28 to TRBJ1-3, with the D gene not confidently named. The material sequenced was CD4+ or CD8+ T cells sorted from blood, taken in a trial of the OX40 agonist ivuxolimab. The TCR was taken from an adult with an advanced solid tumor such as melanoma, head and neck, liver or kidney cancer. The nucleotides read TGTGCCAGCAGTTTTCTGGCCGCTTCTGGAAACACCATATATTTT. It codes for CASSFLAASGNTIYF.